The 22 T cell receptor beta chains reported below all come from one sample, sequenced in a study of T cells after yellow fever vaccination. TCRdb re-analysed the 5' RACE reads in MiXCR, keeping a single row per CDR3 protein. The table has 240,000 or so distinct CDR3 sequences, about 7% seen once. The sample was CD4+ T cells sorted from PBMCs, taken 15 days after the yellow fever booster vaccination. These receptors were obtained from a man aged 25-40 years who received the YFV17D yellow fever vaccine.

The rearrangement links TRBV6-1 to TRBJ2-7; TRBD2 agrees at 9 bases. This CDR3 is 15 amino acids long. The germline CDR1 and CDR2 sequences are MNHNS and SASEGT. Trimming removed 8 bases from V and 8 bases from J; junction bases left unmatched: 16. DNA of the CDR3: TGTGCCAGCGGAACTATTCTAGCGGGAACCCAGAAGCAGTACTTC. Translating it yields CASGTILAGTQKQYF.

In this sample, this clonotype turned up a few times. The chain links TRBV11-2 to TRBJ2-2; 9 nucleotides agree with TRBD2. With V trimmed by 6 bases and J by 5 bases, 10 bases remained unmatched. This CDR3 is 16 amino acids long. Germline CDR1 reads SGHAT; CDR2 reads FQNNGV. The CDR3 DNA reads as TGTGCCAGCAGTTTTAATAGCGGGAGCCATACCGGGGAGCTGTTTTTT. This codes for CASSFNSGSHTGELFF.

This clonotype was counted only a few times. V and J are TRBV7-2 and TRBJ2-7; 10 bases line up with TRBD1. Looked up from germline, CDR1 is SGHTA and CDR2 is FQGNSA. The CDR3 runs 15 residues. The ends lost 5 bases at V and 6 bases at J; junction bases unmatched: 10. CDR3 amino acids: CASSPRQGAESEQYF. The CDR3 nucleotides are TGTGCCAGCAGCCCCAGACAGGGGGCTGAAAGCGAGCAGTACTTC. Using reference TRBV7-2 and TRBJ2-7 for the parts outside the CDR3, the full variable domain is GAGVSQSPSNKVTEKGKDVELRCDPISGHTALYWYRQSLGQGLEFLIYFQGNSAPDKSGLPSDRFSAERTGGSVSTLTIQRTQQEDSAVYLCASSPRQGAESEQYFGPGTRLTVT.

V gene TRBV20-1 combines with J gene TRBJ1-1; D gene unclear. This CDR3 has 12 amino acids. Germline CDR1 and CDR2: DFQATT and SNEGSKA (reference sequence). With 6 bases removed from V and 12 bases from J, the gap between germline ends came to 20 bases. The CDR3 DNA reads TGCAGTGCGTATCCTCCCGGGTTTAAAACTTTCTTT. This translates into CSAYPPGFKTFF.

The table lists this clonotype with many counts. The V call is TRBV19, the J call TRBJ1-5, with D perhaps matching TRBD1 (6 bases). Trimming pared 5 bases from V and 6 bases from J, leaving 8 bases between. Germline V gene sequence: CDR1 LNHDA, CDR2 SQIVND (reference sequence). The CDR3 contains 12 residues. CDR3 in amino acids: CASSGQSQPQHF. The CDR3 coding sequence is TGTGCCAGTAGTGGACAGTCTCAGCCCCAGCATTTT.

In this sample, this clonotype turned up many times. The chain carries TRBV20-1 and TRBJ2-3; 7 positions match TRBD2. J was trimmed by 0 bases and V by 1 base; bases with no gene match: 4. Germline V CDR1 and CDR2: DFQATT, SNEGSKA (reference sequence). The CDR3 loop spans 15 amino acids. Here the CDR3 DNA reads TGCAGTGCTAGAGTAGCTAGCGGTAGCACAGATACGCAGTATTTT. Its translation is CSARVASGSTDTQYF.

This clonotype was seen more than once but under ten times. The chain carries TRBV7-2 and TRBJ2-7; D gene unclear. The V end was cut by 0 bases, the J end by 0 bases, with 9 bases between. Per germline, CDR1 SGHTA and CDR2 FQGNSA. This CDR3 is 15 amino acids long. The CDR3 sequence is CASSLARRGSYEQYF. The CDR3 DNA follows: TGTGCCAGCAGCTTAGCCAGGCGAGGCTCCTACGAGCAGTACTTC. Full variable domain (rest looked up from reference TRBV7-2 and TRBJ2-7): GAGVSQSPSNKVTEKGKDVELRCDPISGHTALYWYRQSLGQGLEFLIYFQGNSAPDKSGLPSDRFSAERTGGSVSTLTIQRTQQEDSAVYLCASSLARRGSYEQYFGPGTRLTVT.

V is TRBV7-2 and J is TRBJ1-2; 8 nucleotides agree with TRBD1. The V and J ends lost 3 bases and 8 bases, in that order; junction bases with no gene match: 5. The CDR3 contains 13 residues. The germline V gene has CDR1 SGHTA and CDR2 FQGNSA. The CDR3 here is CASSFRDRLGYTF. In DNA, the CDR3 is TGTGCCAGCAGCTTCCGGGACAGGCTAGGCTACACCTTC.

This clonotype was seen more than once but under ten times. This chain connects TRBV30 to TRBJ2-4; 7 bases are shared with TRBD2. Trimming cost V 2 bases and J 8 bases; bases outside gene matches: 18. The germline CDR1 and CDR2 sequences are GTSNPN and SVGIG (reference sequence). There are 17 residues in the CDR3. The CDR3 region has the DNA TGTGCCTGGAGTAATAAAGGTGGGAGGGGAGCCAGGGACATTCAGTACTTC. Translated, it gives CAWSNKGGRGARDIQYF. Based on the CDR3 plus reference TRBV30 and TRBJ2-4, the full variable domain is SQTIHQWPATLVQPVGSPLSLECTVEGTSNPNLYWYRQAAGRGLQLLFYSVGIGQISSEVPQNLSASRPQDRQFILSSKKLLLSDSGFYLCAWSNKGGRGARDIQYFGAGTRLSVL.

This clonotype was detected ten times or more. The CDR3 is CASFRGNTGELFF. The CDR3, as DNA: TGTGCCAGTTTCAGGGGGAACACCGGGGAGCTGTTTTTT. The chain joins TRBV19 to TRBJ2-2; the D gene is possibly TRBD1 (6 bases). V lost 8 bases to trimming and J lost 1 base, with 8 bases between them. The germline V gene has CDR1 LNHDA and CDR2 SQIVND (reference sequence). CDR3 length: 13 residues.

V gene TRBV7-9 combines with J gene TRBJ2-7; D is possibly TRBD2 (5 bases). The CDR3 sequence is 13 residues long. Trimming cost V 5 bases and J 6 bases, with 14 bases left between them. Germline CDR1 reads SEHNR; CDR2 reads FQNEAQ (reference sequence). CDR3 amino acids: CASSPGIRGEQYF. The CDR3 DNA reads as TGTGCCAGCAGCCCCGGGATAAGAGGCGAGCAGTACTTC.

At least ten counts were recorded for this clonotype. The chain links TRBV28 to TRBJ2-3; 8 nucleotides line up with TRBD2. The junction had 5 bases not matched to a gene; V was cut back by 9 bases and J by 0 bases. CDR1 MDHEN and CDR2 SYDVKM come from the germline V gene. The CDR3 covers 14 residues. The CDR3 reads CASSSGSSTDTQYF. The DNA for the CDR3 is TGTGCCAGTTCTAGCGGGTCTAGCACAGATACGCAGTATTTT.

This clonotype was recorded a few times. The rearrangement links TRBV5-1 to TRBJ2-7, with TRBD2 matching over 11 bases. The V gene end was trimmed by 3 bases and the J gene end by 2 bases; junction bases not matched to a gene: 7. This CDR3 contains 16 residues. Germline assignment: CDR1 SGHRS and CDR2 YFSETQ. In DNA form, the CDR3 reads TGCGCCAGCAGCTCAAGGACTAGCGGGCCCACCTACGAGCAGTACTTC. Residues: CASSSRTSGPTYEQYF.

This clonotype was observed at least ten times. The CDR3 here is CSVEDPDRASADTQYF. CDR3 in DNA: TGCAGCGTTGAAGATCCGGACAGGGCGAGCGCAGATACGCAGTATTTT. The rearrangement uses TRBV29-1 and TRBJ2-3; 8 nucleotides align to TRBD1. CDR1 and CDR2 from the germline V gene are SQVTM and ANQGSEA. The CDR3 spans 16 residues. The J segment lost 4 bases and the V segment lost 0 bases, leaving 9 bases of the junction unmatched.

This clonotype appeared many times. This rearrangement joins TRBV20-1 to TRBJ2-3; the D is unclear. Between the trimmed V and J ends, which lost 3 bases and 0 bases, there was a span of 10 bases. The CDR3 consists of 14 residues. Germline V gene data show CDR1 as DFQATT and CDR2 as SNEGSKA (reference sequence). CDR3 coding DNA: TGCAGTGCTAGGTACGGAACTAGCACAGATACGCAGTATTTT. The encoded protein is CSARYGTSTDTQYF.

This clonotype was recorded at least ten times. The chain joins TRBV20-1 to TRBJ2-5; 7 positions agree with TRBD1. The CDR3 runs to 14 residues. The V gene end was trimmed by 0 bases and the J gene end by 1 base; junction bases not matched to a gene: 2. Germline V CDR1 and CDR2: DFQATT, SNEGSKA (reference sequence). CDR3 coding DNA: TGCAGTGCTAGAGATCGACAGGGCCAAGAGACCCAGTACTTC. It yields the protein CSARDRQGQETQYF.

This clonotype was found a few times. As DNA, the CDR3 is TGCGCCAGCAGCCAAGGCGGGCTCACTAACTATGGCTACACCTTC. Its protein product is CASSQGGLTNYGYTF. This chain connects TRBV4-3 to TRBJ1-2; D gene ambiguous. Trimming removed 1 base at V and 0 bases at J, with 9 bases between. Germline V gives CDR1 LGHNA, CDR2 YSLEER. There are 15 residues in the CDR3.

A few counts support this clonotype. The rearrangement links TRBV20-1 to TRBJ2-7; tentatively, D is TRBD2 (6 bases). V lost 1 base and J 3 bases, leaving 16 bases between the germline ends. Germline CDR1 DFQATT, CDR2 SNEGSKA (reference sequence). The CDR3 sequence is 15 residues long. CDR3 region: CSARVLAERLYEQYF. The CDR3 nucleotides are TGCAGTGCTAGAGTACTAGCCGAACGGCTCTACGAGCAGTACTTC.

The genes are TRBV20-1 and TRBJ2-3, with D perhaps TRBD1 or TRBD2 (5 bases each). This CDR3 comprises 14 residues. Trimming removed 3 bases at V and 3 bases at J, with 13 bases between. Germline V gene sequence: CDR1 DFQATT, CDR2 SNEGSKA (reference sequence). CDR3 sequence (DNA): TGCAGTGCTAGCCGGGACCAGGAGACAGATACGCAGTATTTT. It translates to CSASRDQETDTQYF.

This clonotype was seen more than once but under ten times. The chain carries TRBV2 and TRBJ2-5; TRBD2 is a possible D gene (5 bases). V gave up 5 bases and J gave up 2 bases, with 12 bases separating them. Germline V CDR1 and CDR2: SNHLY, FYNNEI. The CDR3 loop spans 14 amino acids. CDR3 amino acids: CASSKGRGQETQYF. The DNA of the CDR3 is TGTGCCAGCAGTAAAGGACGGGGACAAGAGACCCAGTACTTC.

The chain couples TRBV4-2 to TRBJ2-3, with D perhaps TRBD2 (5 bases). Trimming took 1 base from V and 1 from J, leaving 6 bases between them. CDR3 length equals 14 residues. Germline-derived CDR1 and CDR2 are LGHNA and YNFKEQ. This chain's CDR3 is CASSQGAGTDTQYF. CDR3 nucleotide sequence: TGTGCCAGCAGCCAAGGAGCGGGCACAGATACGCAGTATTTT.

The chain carries TRBV7-2 and TRBJ2-5; TRBD2 matches 11 bases. Losses at the gene ends were 1 base for V and 5 bases for J; bases not matched to a gene: 9. Looked up from germline, CDR1 is SGHTA and CDR2 is FQGNSA. This CDR3 is built from 17 residues. The CDR3 reads CASSLGLLAGVGETQYF. Here the CDR3 DNA reads TGTGCCAGCAGCTTAGGATTACTAGCGGGAGTCGGGGAGACCCAGTACTTC.